One sample yielded the 26 T cell receptor beta chains listed below, sequenced in a study of blood T cells in healthy people across ages. For the second PCR, which ran for roughly 6 to 11 cycles, a sample-barcoded 5' primer and a J-beta primer mix were used. TCRdb reprocessed the 5' RACE reads via MiXCR and lists one record per CDR3 protein. The data show about 1.5 million distinct CDR3 sequences, around 42% seen once. Sequences were obtained from blood. Every receptor here comes from a young woman in good health.

The J gene is TRBJ2-7, the V gene TRBV20-1; D is uncertain. Per the germline V gene, CDR1 is DFQATT and CDR2 is SNEGSKA (reference sequence). V was pared by 0 bases and J by 3 bases, with 18 bases between. This CDR3 is 16 amino acids long. The CDR3 is CSARDQTAEKDYEQYF. DNA for the CDR3: TGCAGTGCTAGAGATCAGACCGCTGAAAAAGACTACGAGCAGTACTTC.

V usage is TRBV20-1 and J usage is TRBJ2-1; 11 nucleotides match TRBD2. V lost 0 bases to trimming and J lost 5 bases; unmatched junction nucleotides: 9. CDR1 and CDR2 from the germline V gene are DFQATT and SNEGSKA (reference sequence). This CDR3 is 17 amino acids long. DNA for the CDR3: TGCAGTGCTAGAGATCGGGGCGGGACTAGCGGCAACAATGAGCAGTTCTTC. It yields the protein CSARDRGGTSGNNEQFF.

In this sample, this clonotype turned up a few times. The rearrangement links TRBV20-1 to TRBJ2-1, with D unresolved. Germline V gives CDR1 DFQATT, CDR2 SNEGSKA (reference sequence). V dropped 3 bases and J dropped 4 bases, with 10 bases sitting between them. The CDR3 is 13 residues long. DNA of the CDR3: TGCAGTGCTAGGCACCCATTATACAATGAGCAGTTCTTC. Its translation: CSARHPLYNEQFF.

The V and J genes are TRBV5-1 and TRBJ1-5; 8 bases map to TRBD1. Trimming cost V 3 bases and J 3 bases; bases outside gene matches: 5. This CDR3 comprises 15 residues. Per germline, CDR1 SGHRS and CDR2 YFSETQ. The CDR3 loop reads CASSSDRAFNQPQHF. The CDR3 DNA reads as TGCGCCAGCAGCTCGGACAGGGCCTTCAATCAGCCCCAGCATTTT.

This clonotype has a handful of counts. This chain connects TRBV3-1 to TRBJ1-1; 7 bases fit TRBD1. Trimming removed 3 bases from V and 5 bases from J; junction bases left unmatched: 6. CDR1 is LGHDT and CDR2 is YNNKEL in the germline V gene (reference sequence). This CDR3 has 14 residues. CDR3 in amino acids: CASSHRDRGTEAFF. CDR3 DNA sequence: TGTGCCAGCAGCCATAGGGACAGAGGGACTGAAGCTTTCTTT.

This clonotype was counted between two and nine times. The V gene is TRBV6-1, the J gene TRBJ2-7; 10 bases line up with TRBD1. The CDR3 sequence is 16 residues long. Germline V lookup: CDR1 MNHNS, CDR2 SASEGT. V was clipped by 6 bases and J by 2 bases; unmatched bases: 10. The CDR3 region is CASRLNPGTGAYEQYF. CDR3 DNA: TGTGCCAGCAGGCTAAACCCCGGGACAGGGGCCTACGAGCAGTACTTC.

The J gene is TRBJ1-2, the V gene TRBV2; 8 nucleotides line up with TRBD1. Germline V CDR1 and CDR2: SNHLY, FYNNEI. After removal of 7 bases from V and 8 bases from J, the junction contained 9 bases not matched to a gene. This CDR3 contains 13 residues. The DNA of the CDR3 is TGTGCCAGCAACGCACAGGGGGAGGGCGGCTACACCTTC. This codes for CASNAQGEGGYTF.

The chain is built from TRBV4-1 and TRBJ2-5, with D unresolved. The CDR3 runs to 15 residues. CDR1 is MGHRA, CDR2 YSYEKL, per germline. V was pared by 4 bases and J by 1 base, with 13 bases between. The CDR3 here is CASSPLALTQETQYF. CDR3 nucleotides: TGCGCCAGCAGCCCACTCGCCCTGACCCAAGAGACCCAGTACTTC.

This clonotype appeared a few times. The gene calls are TRBV20-1 and TRBJ1-2; D is undetermined. The CDR3 consists of 9 residues. Germline CDR1 reads DFQATT; CDR2 reads SNEGSKA (reference sequence). V was shortened by 4 bases and J by 8 bases, with 5 bases between the two germline ends. The CDR3 here is CSATGGYTF. CDR3 in DNA: TGCAGTGCTACAGGAGGCTACACCTTC.

The genes are TRBV6-5 and TRBJ1-6, with TRBD1 identical over 7 bases. The CDR3 is 14 residues long. J lost 10 bases, V lost 6 bases, and 9 bases had no gene match. Per the germline V gene, CDR1 is MNHEY and CDR2 is SVGAGI. The CDR3 DNA sequence: TGTGCCAGCAGAACCGGGACAGTGGGATCACCCCTCCACTTT. This sequence encodes CASRTGTVGSPLHF.

The sample holds many counts of this clonotype. J is TRBJ2-1 and V is TRBV14, with D tentatively TRBD1 or TRBD2 (6 bases each). The germline gives CDR1 SGHDN, CDR2 FVKESK. CDR3 length equals 15 residues. V was trimmed by 4 bases and J by 2 bases, leaving 12 bases between them. The CDR3 spells CASSLLGGTYNEQFF. In DNA form, the CDR3 reads TGTGCCAGCAGCCTCCTGGGGGGCACCTACAATGAGCAGTTCTTC.

The gene calls are TRBV27 and TRBJ2-3; no firm D call. Looked up from germline, CDR1 is MNHEY and CDR2 is SMNVEV (reference sequence). Trimming removed 2 bases at V and 5 bases at J, with 14 bases between. The CDR3 consists of 15 residues. The CDR3 loop reads CASSLKGGEVDTQYF. The CDR3 region has the DNA TGTGCCAGCAGTTTAAAGGGCGGTGAGGTAGATACGCAGTATTTT.

In DNA form, the CDR3 reads TGTGCCACCAGTGATCGAGGGAGGGACTACAATGAGCAGTTCTTC. This sequence encodes CATSDRGRDYNEQFF. This chain connects TRBV24-1 to TRBJ2-1, with 7 bases fitting TRBD2. The germline V gene encodes CDR1 KGHDR and CDR2 SFDVKD. The V and J ends lost 3 bases and 3 bases, in that order; junction bases with no gene match: 4. The CDR3 sequence is 15 residues long.

This clonotype was detected only a few times. The chain recombines TRBV4-1 with TRBJ2-3; D perhaps matches TRBD2 (6 bases). V was cut by 3 bases and J by 8 bases, with 24 bases left in between. Germline V gene data show CDR1 as MGHRA and CDR2 as YSYEKL. The CDR3 runs 17 residues. CDR3 region: CASSHPSGTGLSGTQYF. The CDR3 DNA reads as TGCGCCAGCAGCCACCCCTCAGGAACGGGACTCAGTGGTACGCAGTATTTT.

The rearrangement links TRBV3-1 to TRBJ2-4, with TRBD2 matching over 11 bases. The end of the DNA fits TRBJ2-7 better, so the J call may be wrong. Germline-derived CDR1 and CDR2 are LGHDT and YNNKEL (reference sequence). The CDR3 extends over 16 amino acids. The CDR3 region is CASSQEGGLAVYEQYF. For the CDR3, the DNA is TGTGCCAGCAGCCAAGAGGGGGGACTAGCGGTTTACGAGCAGTACTTC.

V gene TRBV6-6 combines with J gene TRBJ2-7; 7 bases align to TRBD2. Germline lookup yields CDR1 MNHNY and CDR2 SVGAGI (reference sequence). The CDR3 is made up of 13 amino acids. V gave up 6 bases and J gave up 4 bases; unmatched junction bases: 6. The CDR3 nucleotides read TGTGCCAGCAGAACGAGCGGGGCTTACGAGCAGTACTTC. Translation: CASRTSGAYEQYF.

Only a few counts were recorded for this clonotype. The J gene is TRBJ1-6, the V gene TRBV6-6, with D perhaps matching TRBD1 (6 bases). V was cut by 11 bases and J by 7 bases, with 12 bases left in between. The CDR3 length is 12 residues. Germline V gives CDR1 MNHNY, CDR2 SVGAGI (reference sequence). CDR3 sequence (DNA): TGTGCCGGGGGCAATCCAAATTCACCCCTCCACTTT. Its protein is CAGGNPNSPLHF.

This sequence joins TRBV6-5 and TRBJ2-6; the D gene is possibly TRBD1 (6 bases). V was pared by 5 bases and J by 14 bases, with 22 bases between. The CDR3 runs to 15 residues. CDR1 is MNHEY, CDR2 SVGAGI, per germline. The CDR3 DNA reads TGTGCCAGCAGTAACCCCCGACAGGTAAAAGGACTCCTGACTTTC. It yields the protein CASSNPRQVKGLLTF.

The chain has TRBV4-1 and TRBJ2-5; D not certain. This CDR3 has 17 amino acids. Germline-derived CDR1 and CDR2 are MGHRA and YSYEKL. V lost 0 bases and J lost 0, with 14 bases in between. This chain's CDR3 is CASSQDSGGPYQETQYF. The CDR3 region has the DNA TGCGCCAGCAGCCAAGATTCGGGCGGACCCTACCAAGAGACCCAGTACTTC.

This chain uses TRBV12-3 or TRBV12-4 with TRBJ2-3; 14 bases align to TRBD2. V shed 0 bases, J shed 5 bases, and the junction held 13 bases outside the gene matches. The CDR3 runs to 20 residues. In nucleotides, the CDR3 is TGTGCCAGCAGTTTAGCGCTAGAGAGACTAGCGGGGGGGCGTAAAGATACGCAGTATTTT. Amino acid sequence: CASSLALERLAGGRKDTQYF.

The chain employs TRBV30 and TRBJ2-3; a possible D gene is TRBD2 (5 bases). Germline CDR1 and CDR2: GTSNPN and SVGIG (reference sequence). This CDR3 contains 17 residues. Between the trimmed V and J ends, which lost 4 bases and 0 bases, there was a span of 20 bases. For the CDR3, the DNA is TGTGCCTGGACGCGGAAGCAGCGGTTTTCTAGCACAGATACGCAGTATTTT. Translated: CAWTRKQRFSSTDTQYF. Full variable domain (remainder filled in from reference TRBV30 and TRBJ2-3): SQTIHQWPATLVQPVGSPLSLECTVEGTSNPNLYWYRQAAGRGLQLLFYSVGIGQISSEVPQNLSASRPQDRQFILSSKKLLLSDSGFYLCAWTRKQRFSSTDTQYFGPGTRLTVL.

J is TRBJ1-1 and V is TRBV7-9; D not certain. The CDR3 is 11 residues long. The germline CDR1 and CDR2 sequences are SEHNR and FQNEAQ (reference sequence). V was clipped by 8 bases and J by 8 bases, with 12 bases between them. The CDR3 sequence is CASLLAFEAFF. The CDR3 coding sequence is TGTGCCAGCCTATTAGCATTCGAAGCTTTCTTT.

The chain combines TRBV28 with TRBJ2-3; D remains ambiguous. V dropped 6 bases and J dropped 5 bases, with 18 bases sitting between them. CDR3 size: 15 residues. Germline CDR1 is MDHEN and CDR2 is SYDVKM. CDR3 nucleotide sequence: TGTGCCAGCAGCCTCCTGGGCCTCGTGGGAGATACGCAGTATTTT. It encodes CASSLLGLVGDTQYF.

J is TRBJ1-2 and V is TRBV6-6; no clear D gene. CDR3 size: 13 residues. Germline CDR1 and CDR2: MNHNY and SVGAGI (reference sequence). The V end lost 1 base, the J end lost 7 bases, and 10 bases lay between the germline ends. CDR3 loop: CASSYFKGGGYTF. DNA of the CDR3: TGTGCCAGCAGTTACTTCAAGGGAGGTGGCTACACCTTC.

The rearrangement links TRBV7-9 to TRBJ1-5; D perhaps matches TRBD1 (6 bases). The V gene lost 5 bases and the J gene lost 2 bases, with 13 bases spanning the gap. The CDR3 totals 15 residues. Germline CDR1 is SEHNR and CDR2 is FQNEAQ (reference sequence). CDR3 nucleotides: TGTGCCAGCAGCGCGTCAGGGGCAGGCAATCAGCCCCAGCATTTT. Translating it yields CASSASGAGNQPQHF.

Here the CDR3 reads CASSVAETGGTEAFF. As DNA, the CDR3 is TGTGCCAGCAGCGTAGCCGAGACAGGGGGCACTGAAGCTTTCTTT. V and J are TRBV9 and TRBJ1-1; 9 nucleotides line up with TRBD1. The length of the CDR3 is 15 residues. The V gene end was trimmed by 0 bases and the J gene end by 4 bases; junction bases not matched to a gene: 4. Looked up from germline, CDR1 is SGDLS and CDR2 is YYNGEE.